What follows are 8 T cell receptor beta chains derived from one specimen sequenced in a study of neurological immune-mediated disorders. TCRdb redid the calling of the 5' RACE reads with MiXCR, one entry per CDR3 protein. The sample contains over 25,000 distinct CDR3 sequences, around 10% of which appear only once. Sample: PBMCs. Receptors originate from a man aged 55 to 70 in good health.

Comments on this clonotype: This clone may be a read error of a much larger clone one base away. The J gene is TRBJ2-4, the V gene TRBV28, with D unclear. CDR1 is MDHEN, CDR2 SYDVKM, per germline. The CDR3 is 14 amino acids. V gave up 10 bases and J gave up 9 bases, with 22 bases separating them. The CDR3, as DNA: TGTGCCAACAGCCTCGCGTGGGTTCTCTCCATTCAGTACTTC. Translated, it gives CANSLAWVLSIQYF.

This clonotype came up once. The final CDR3 position lacks the conserved phenylalanine or tryptophan, pointing to a likely read error. This CDR3 reads CASSKTGKVGTQYI. The CDR3 DNA sequence: TGTGCCAGCAGTAAGACAGGGAAGGTCGGTACGCAGTATATT. The chain links TRBV6-5 to TRBJ2-3; 7 bases agree with TRBD1. The CDR3 loop spans 14 amino acids. V trimming: 5 bases; J trimming: 8 bases; junction bases outside the gene matches: 10. Germline lookup yields CDR1 MNHEY and CDR2 SVGAGI.

This clonotype was seen many times. This CDR3 reads CASSRTSGRDEQFF. The CDR3 DNA reads TGTGCCAGCAGTCGGACTAGCGGGAGGGATGAGCAGTTCTTC. V gene TRBV28 combines with J gene TRBJ2-1; TRBD2 matches 15 bases. Per germline, CDR1 MDHEN and CDR2 SYDVKM. The CDR3 is 14 residues long. Trimming took 5 bases from V and 8 from J; bases not matched to a gene: 1.

This clonotype was detected ten times or more. This chain links TRBV29-1 with TRBJ1-5; TRBD1 matches 8 bases. Trimming cost V 1 base and J 3 bases; bases outside gene matches: 2. Germline V lookup: CDR1 SQVTM, CDR2 ANQGSEA. The CDR3 is made up of 14 amino acids. The CDR3 DNA follows: TGCAGCGTTGAAGGGACAGGGTCCAATCAGCCCCAGCATTTT. This gives the protein CSVEGTGSNQPQHF.

By sample share, this clonotype is medium-sized. The chain has TRBV15 and TRBJ2-2; 9 bases match TRBD2. With 8 bases clipped from V and 1 base from J, the junction kept 8 bases outside the gene matches. This CDR3 is built from 16 residues. Germline CDR1 LNHNV, CDR2 YYDKDF (reference sequence). The CDR3 region is CATDRGLAVNTGELFF. The DNA for the CDR3 is TGTGCCACCGACCGGGGACTAGCCGTGAACACCGGGGAGCTGTTTTTT.

This clonotype is medium-sized by share. The genes are TRBV4-3 and TRBJ1-2; D call uncertain. V lost 0 bases to trimming and J lost 1 base, with 15 bases between them. The CDR3 covers 17 residues. Germline CDR1 and CDR2: LGHNA and YSLEER. CDR3 nucleotide sequence: TGCGCCAGCAGCCAAGAAATCGAGGCCAGACATAACTATGGCTACACCTTC. Translating it yields CASSQEIEARHNYGYTF.

At least ten counts were recorded for this clonotype. The chain links TRBV4-1 to TRBJ2-3; a possible D gene is TRBD1 (7 bases). The length of the CDR3 is 14 residues. V dropped 2 bases and J dropped 6 bases, with 12 bases sitting between them. Germline V gene sequence: CDR1 MGHRA, CDR2 YSYEKL. CDR3 residues: CASSQQGEVDTQYF. CDR3 DNA sequence: TGCGCCAGCAGCCAACAGGGGGAGGTGGATACGCAGTATTTT.

This clonotype was detected many times. This chain joins TRBV12-3 or TRBV12-4 and TRBJ1-1; 7 bases map to TRBD1. V shed 5 bases, J shed 0 bases, and the junction held 6 bases outside the gene matches. The CDR3 sequence is 15 residues long. CDR3 sequence reads: CASSETGRMNTEAFF. CDR3 DNA sequence: TGTGCCAGCAGTGAGACAGGGAGGATGAACACTGAAGCTTTCTTT.